Presented here are 23 T cell receptor beta chains from one specimen sequenced in a study of graft-versus-host responses after intestinal transplantation. Antigens of these TCRs are unknown. Clones were read by immunoSEQ multiplex PCR, and TCRdb kept only the in-frame ones, dropping some. The sample has 81,000 or so clones, approximately 95% seen once. The source was unstimulated CD8+ T cells sorted from spleen or lymph node cells, collected before transplant. These TCRs come from a human donor who was the organ donor for an intestinal transplant.

This clone was recorded a few times. The chain couples TRBV6-4 to TRBJ2-7; 10 bases fit TRBD2. The ends lost 5 bases at V and 2 bases at J; junction bases unmatched: 6. This CDR3 spans 15 amino acids. Germline V lookup: CDR1 MRHNA, CDR2 SNTAGT. The CDR3 reads CASSIGLAAPYEQYF. The CDR3 coding sequence is TGTGCCAGCAGTATCGGACTAGCGGCTCCCTACGAGCAGTACTTC.

The J gene is TRBJ2-7, the V gene TRBV9; possibly TRBD2 for D (7 bases). This CDR3 has 15 residues. The V end was cut by 0 bases, the J end by 2 bases, with 12 bases between. The germline CDR1 and CDR2 sequences are SGDLS and YYNGEE. This CDR3 is CASSVGGGGTYEQYF. As DNA, the CDR3 is TGTGCCAGCAGCGTAGGGGGAGGGGGAACCTACGAGCAGTACTTC.

J is TRBJ2-1 and V is TRBV29-1, with TRBD1 matching 7 bases. Germline values: CDR1 SQVTM, CDR2 ANQGSEA. The CDR3 has 10 amino acids. The CDR3 region has the DNA TGCAGTACAGGGGAAAGTGAGCAGTTCTTC. It is translated as CSTGESEQFF.

This clone was seen once. The gene calls are TRBV4-1 and TRBJ2-7; 7 bases match TRBD2. CDR1 MGHRA and CDR2 YSYEKL come from the germline V gene. CDR3 length equals 16 residues. The J segment lost 3 bases and the V segment lost 0 bases, leaving 8 bases of the junction unmatched. The CDR3 DNA is TGCGCCAGCAGCCAAGATTCTCGGGGGGATTACTACGAGCAGTACTTC. As protein: CASSQDSRGDYYEQYF.

This rearrangement joins TRBV11-2 to TRBJ2-5; 9 positions agree with TRBD2. This CDR3 has 15 residues. V was clipped by 5 bases and J by 6 bases; unmatched bases: 10. The germline V gene has CDR1 SGHAT and CDR2 FQNNGV. The CDR3 region has the DNA TGTGCCAGCAGCCTTAGCGGGAGCTTCTTACAGACCCAGTACTTC. Residues: CASSLSGSFLQTQYF. Drawing the rest from reference TRBV11-2 and TRBJ2-5, the complete variable domain is EAGVAQSPRYKIIEKRQSVAFWCNPISGHATLYWYQQILGQGPKLLIQFQNNGVVDDSQLPKDRFSAERLKGVDSTLKIQPAKLEDSAVYLCASSLSGSFLQTQYFGPGTRLLVL.

The chain couples TRBV5-4 to TRBJ2-7; 7 bases agree with TRBD1. Trimming at V came to 10 bases and at J to 0 bases, leaving 7 bases not matched to a gene. Looked up from germline, CDR1 is SGHNT and CDR2 is YYREEE (reference sequence). This CDR3 is built from 13 residues. CDR3 sequence reads: CAGSDRSSYEQYF. The CDR3, as DNA: TGTGCCGGGTCGGACAGGAGCTCCTACGAGCAGTACTTC.

The chain employs TRBV19 and TRBJ2-5, with TRBD2 matching 8 bases. CDR1 is LNHDA, CDR2 SQIVND, per germline (reference sequence). V lost 9 bases, J lost 4 bases, and 10 bases stayed unmatched. This CDR3 has 14 amino acids. The CDR3 coding sequence is TGTGCCAGCCGGGGGCGGGGGGTAGGAGAGACCCAGTACTTC. This codes for CASRGRGVGETQYF.

This clone has just one count. J is TRBJ2-7 and V is TRBV7-9, with unresolved D. The V gene lost 6 bases and the J gene lost 4 bases, with 7 bases spanning the gap. The CDR3 runs 11 residues. CDR1 is SEHNR, CDR2 FQNEAQ, per germline (reference sequence). The DNA of the CDR3 is TGTGCCAGCAGTTCAACTTACGAGCAGTACTTC. It encodes CASSSTYEQYF.

The V gene is TRBV10-2, the J gene TRBJ2-7, with 7 bases aligning to TRBD2. The CDR3 contains 14 residues. Trimming cost V 8 bases and J 0 bases; bases outside gene matches: 7. The germline CDR1 and CDR2 sequences are WSHSY and SAAADI. The CDR3 sequence: CASSLAPSSYEQYF. In DNA form, the CDR3 reads TGCGCCAGCTCACTAGCGCCCAGCTCCTACGAGCAGTACTTC.

The chain joins TRBV27 to TRBJ1-4; no firm D call. This CDR3 has 14 residues. Germline V CDR1 and CDR2: MNHEY, SMNVEV (reference sequence). V lost 5 bases to trimming and J lost 5 bases, with 12 bases between them. The chain's CDR3 is CASSVYAGNEKLFF. Here the CDR3 DNA reads TGTGCCAGCAGTGTCTACGCGGGAAATGAAAAACTGTTTTTT.

The V gene is TRBV5-4, the J gene TRBJ2-2; possible D gene TRBD1, 5 bases. Trimming cost V 3 bases and J 0 bases, with 15 bases left between them. The CDR3 sequence is 17 residues long. Per the germline V gene, CDR1 is SGHNT and CDR2 is YYREEE (reference sequence). The CDR3 region has the DNA TGTGCCAGCAGCTGTACCCGACAGCCACCGAACACCGGGGAGCTGTTTTTT. Translation: CASSCTRQPPNTGELFF.

This clone was recorded only once. This chain uses TRBV29-1 with TRBJ2-7; no definite D call. The germline V and J ends were trimmed by 7 bases and 2 bases, with 12 bases remaining between them. CDR3 size: 12 residues. Germline V lookup: CDR1 SQVTM, CDR2 ANQGSEA. As DNA, the CDR3 is TGCAGCGCTATTGCGGCGCCCTACGAGCAGTACTTC. As protein: CSAIAAPYEQYF.

The genes are TRBV7-6 and TRBJ2-3; 8 bases line up with TRBD2. The CDR3 has 16 residues. Germline CDR1 is SGHVS and CDR2 is FNYEAQ. V was pared by 5 bases and J by 6 bases, with 13 bases of the junction left unmatched. The CDR3 region is CASSDGTGGPPDTQYF. DNA of the CDR3: TGTGCCAGCAGCGATGGAACGGGGGGGCCTCCCGATACGCAGTATTTT.

This clone was observed a single time. The chain carries TRBV7-9 and TRBJ1-4; D not certain. The germline V and J ends were trimmed by 5 bases and 5 bases, with 15 bases remaining between them. There are 15 residues in the CDR3. Germline V CDR1 and CDR2: SEHNR, FQNEAQ (reference sequence). This CDR3 reads CASSPKRTGNEKLFF. The CDR3 coding sequence is TGTGCCAGCAGCCCGAAGAGGACGGGAAATGAAAAACTGTTTTTT.

The V call is TRBV5-6, the J call TRBJ2-5; no clear D gene. V was cut by 4 bases and J by 0 bases, with 7 bases left in between. CDR1 and CDR2 from the germline V gene are SGHDT and YYEEEE. This CDR3 region has 13 residues. The CDR3: CASSPDNQETQYF. The CDR3 DNA reads as TGTGCCAGCAGCCCTGACAACCAAGAGACCCAGTACTTC. Complete variable domain (other parts from reference TRBV5-6 and TRBJ2-5): DAGVTQSPTHLIKTRGQQVTLRCSPKSGHDTVSWYQQALGQGPQFIFQYYEEEERQRGNFPDRFSGHQFPNYSSELNVNALLLGDSALYLCASSPDNQETQYFGPGTRLLVL.

This clone was detected only a few times. The V and J genes are TRBV4-1 and TRBJ2-1; D is uncertain. This CDR3 spans 16 amino acids. V shed 0 bases and J shed 2 bases, with 11 bases lying between them. CDR1 and CDR2 (germline): MGHRA, YSYEKL. Written as DNA, the CDR3 is TGCGCCAGCAGCCAAGAGGTGGCGGATACCTACAATGAGCAGTTCTTC. This encodes CASSQEVADTYNEQFF.

The rearrangement joins TRBV28 to TRBJ2-1; D perhaps matches TRBD2 (6 bases). V was shortened by 7 bases and J by 6 bases, with 19 bases between the two germline ends. The CDR3 has 15 amino acids. CDR1 is MDHEN, CDR2 SYDVKM, per germline. The DNA for the CDR3 is TGTGCCAGCACCCCCGCCCCGGGGGACTTCAATGAGCAGTTCTTC. Amino acids: CASTPAPGDFNEQFF.

The chain uses TRBV5-8 and TRBJ1-4; 7 nucleotides agree with TRBD1. The CDR3 has 15 residues. Germline V gene lookup returns CDR1 SGHTS and CDR2 YDEGEE. After removal of 4 bases from V and 8 bases from J, the junction contained 11 bases not matched to a gene. For the CDR3, the DNA is TGTGCCAGCAGCCCAGGAACGGCAGGGGGAGAAAAACTGTTTTTT. Protein: CASSPGTAGGEKLFF.

This rearrangement joins TRBV27 to TRBJ2-3, with 13 bases lining up with TRBD2. This CDR3 contains 18 residues. V was pared by 4 bases and J by 0 bases, with 7 bases of the junction left unmatched. Germline CDR1 MNHEY, CDR2 SMNVEV (reference sequence). In nucleotides, the CDR3 is TGTGCCAGCAGTTCTACTAGCGGGAGGGCCCTTAGCACAGATACGCAGTATTTT. This sequence encodes CASSSTSGRALSTDTQYF.

V is TRBV11-2 and J is TRBJ1-1; 8 nucleotides align to TRBD1. The CDR3 spans 15 residues. CDR1 SGHAT and CDR2 FQNNGV come from the germline V gene. V lost 5 bases and J lost 8; bases outside the gene matches: 13. The CDR3 here is CASSLRTGLQGEAFF. The CDR3 bases are TGTGCCAGCAGCCTCAGGACAGGGTTACAGGGAGAAGCTTTCTTT.

The chain combines TRBV13 with TRBJ2-1, with 11 bases identical to TRBD2. CDR1 is PRHDT, CDR2 FYEKMQ, per germline (reference sequence). The CDR3 covers 16 residues. Trimming cost V 2 bases and J 8 bases; bases outside gene matches: 8. The CDR3 coding sequence is TGTGCCAGCAGCTTAAGACTAGCGGGACCGGTAGATGAGCAGTTCTTC. Its translation: CASSLRLAGPVDEQFF.

This chain connects TRBV7-8 to TRBJ2-3, with TRBD2 identical over 7 bases. The CDR3 is made up of 17 amino acids. Germline V CDR1 and CDR2: SGHVS, FQNEAQ. The V segment lost 1 base and the J segment 5 bases; nucleotides outside the gene matches: 12. CDR3 in amino acids: CASSLGGGGVFGDTQYF. The CDR3 DNA reads as TGTGCCAGCAGCTTAGGGGGCGGGGGTGTCTTCGGAGATACGCAGTATTTT.

The chain combines TRBV30 with TRBJ1-4, with 9 bases identical to TRBD1. CDR3 length: 15 amino acids. V lost 5 bases, J lost 6 bases, and 10 bases stayed unmatched. The germline V gene encodes CDR1 GTSNPN and CDR2 SVGIG (reference sequence). The CDR3 spells CAWRDRVDRDEKLFF. In DNA, the CDR3 is TGTGCCTGGCGGGACAGGGTAGACCGGGATGAAAAACTGTTTTTT.